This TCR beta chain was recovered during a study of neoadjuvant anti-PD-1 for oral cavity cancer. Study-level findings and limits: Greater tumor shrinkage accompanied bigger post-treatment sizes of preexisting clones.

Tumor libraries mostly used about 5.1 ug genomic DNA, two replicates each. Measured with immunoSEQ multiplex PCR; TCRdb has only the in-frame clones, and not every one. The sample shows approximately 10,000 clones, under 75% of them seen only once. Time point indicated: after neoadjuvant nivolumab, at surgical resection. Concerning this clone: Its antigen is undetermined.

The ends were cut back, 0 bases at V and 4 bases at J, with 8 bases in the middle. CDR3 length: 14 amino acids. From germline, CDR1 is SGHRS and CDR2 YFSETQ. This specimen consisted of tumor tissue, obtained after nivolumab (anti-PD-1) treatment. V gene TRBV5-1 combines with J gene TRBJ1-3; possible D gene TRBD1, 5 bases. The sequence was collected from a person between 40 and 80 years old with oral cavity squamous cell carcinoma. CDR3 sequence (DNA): TGCGCCAGCAGCTTGGCAGGGATAGGAAACACCATATATTTT. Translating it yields CASSLAGIGNTIYF.